This TCR beta chain comes out of a study of response to subunit inactivated influenza vaccine. This clonotype was picked up a small number of times. The trim removed 7 bases at V and 3 bases at J, leaving 5 bases unmatched. CDR1 and CDR2 from the germline V gene are SEHNR and FQNEAQ (reference sequence). The CDR3 loop spans 13 amino acids. TCRdb re-called the RT-PCR reads through MiXCR, storing one row per CDR3 protein. The sample consists of over 750,000 distinct CDR3 sequences, 21% of them appearing once. This sequence was found in a man aged 50 to 59 who received an inactivated influenza vaccine. The rearrangement uses TRBV7-9 and TRBJ1-2; 7 nucleotides align to TRBD1. The sample here was PBMCs from blood, taken approximately 5 days after vaccination. DNA for the CDR3: TGTGCCAGCACCCTGGGACAGTACTATGGCTACACCTTC. Protein sequence: CASTLGQYYGYTF.